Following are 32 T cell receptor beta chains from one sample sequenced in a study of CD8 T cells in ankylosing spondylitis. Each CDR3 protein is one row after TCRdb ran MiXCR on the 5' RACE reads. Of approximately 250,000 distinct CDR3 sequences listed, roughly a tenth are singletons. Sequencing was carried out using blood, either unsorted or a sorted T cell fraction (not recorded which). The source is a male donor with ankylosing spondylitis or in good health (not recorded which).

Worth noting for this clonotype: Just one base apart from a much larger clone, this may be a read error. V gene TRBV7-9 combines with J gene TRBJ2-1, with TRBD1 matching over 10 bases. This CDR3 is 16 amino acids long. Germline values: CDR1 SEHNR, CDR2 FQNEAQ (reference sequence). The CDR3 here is CANSSRQGARNNEQFF. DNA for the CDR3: TGTGCCAACAGCTCTCGACAGGGGGCGCGTAACAATGAGCAGTTCTTC.

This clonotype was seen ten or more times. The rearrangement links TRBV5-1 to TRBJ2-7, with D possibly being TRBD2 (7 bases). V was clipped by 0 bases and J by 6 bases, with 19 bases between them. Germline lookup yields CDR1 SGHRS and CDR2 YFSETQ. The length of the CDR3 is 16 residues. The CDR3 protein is CASSLAGGGVRSEQYF. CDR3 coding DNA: TGCGCCAGCAGCTTGGCGGGCGGGGGCGTTAGGAGCGAGCAGTACTTC. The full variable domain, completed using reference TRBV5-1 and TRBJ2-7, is KAGVTQTPRYLIKTRGQQVTLSCSPISGHRSVSWYQQTPGQGLQFLFEYFSETQRNKGNFPGRFSGRQFSNSRSEMNVSTLELGDSALYLCASSLAGGGVRSEQYFGPGTRLTVT.

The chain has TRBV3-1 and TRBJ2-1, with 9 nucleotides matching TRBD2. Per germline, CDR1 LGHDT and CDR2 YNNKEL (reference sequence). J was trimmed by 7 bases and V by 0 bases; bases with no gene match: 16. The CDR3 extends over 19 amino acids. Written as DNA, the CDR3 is TGTGCCAGCAGCCAAGATGGAGTAGCGGGAGTCCCTCGGGGGAATGAGCAGTTCTTC. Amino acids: CASSQDGVAGVPRGNEQFF.

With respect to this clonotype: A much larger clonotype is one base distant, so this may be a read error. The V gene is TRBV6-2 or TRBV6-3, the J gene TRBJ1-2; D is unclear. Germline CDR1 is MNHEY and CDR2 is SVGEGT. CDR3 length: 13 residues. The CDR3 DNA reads TGTGTCAGCAGTTACTATCAACCCGATGGCTACACCTTC. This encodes CVSSYYQPDGYTF.

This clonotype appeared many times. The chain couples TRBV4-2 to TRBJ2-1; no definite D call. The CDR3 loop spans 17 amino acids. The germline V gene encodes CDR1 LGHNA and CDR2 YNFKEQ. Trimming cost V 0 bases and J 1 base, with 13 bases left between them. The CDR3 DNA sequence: TGTGCCAGCAGCCAAGAGATGGGCCTGGGGTCCTACAATGAGCAGTTCTTC. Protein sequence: CASSQEMGLGSYNEQFF.

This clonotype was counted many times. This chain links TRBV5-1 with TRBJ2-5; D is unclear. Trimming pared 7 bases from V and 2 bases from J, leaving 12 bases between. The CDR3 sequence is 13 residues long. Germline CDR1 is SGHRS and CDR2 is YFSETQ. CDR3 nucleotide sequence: TGCGCCAGCTTTCAAGCTGTACAAGAGACCCAGTACTTC. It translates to CASFQAVQETQYF. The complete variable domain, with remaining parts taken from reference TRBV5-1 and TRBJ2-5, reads KAGVTQTPRYLIKTRGQQVTLSCSPISGHRSVSWYQQTPGQGLQFLFEYFSETQRNKGNFPGRFSGRQFSNSRSEMNVSTLELGDSALYLCASFQAVQETQYFGPGTRLLVL.

This chain's CDR3 is CASSLEPQKGLRTEAFF. The CDR3 region has the DNA TGCGCCAGCAGCTTGGAGCCGCAAAAGGGATTGCGGACTGAAGCTTTCTTT. The rearrangement uses TRBV5-1 and TRBJ1-1; D not resolved. CDR3 length: 17 residues. V was clipped by 0 bases and J by 5 bases, with 20 bases between them. CDR1 and CDR2 from the germline V gene are SGHRS and YFSETQ.

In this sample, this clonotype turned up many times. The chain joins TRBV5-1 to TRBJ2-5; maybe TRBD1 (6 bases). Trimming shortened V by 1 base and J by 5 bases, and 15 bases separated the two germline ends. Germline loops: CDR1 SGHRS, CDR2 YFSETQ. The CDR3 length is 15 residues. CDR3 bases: TGCGCCAGCAGCTTGTCTGGGGGCCAGGGGGAGACCCAGTACTTC. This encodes CASSLSGGQGETQYF.

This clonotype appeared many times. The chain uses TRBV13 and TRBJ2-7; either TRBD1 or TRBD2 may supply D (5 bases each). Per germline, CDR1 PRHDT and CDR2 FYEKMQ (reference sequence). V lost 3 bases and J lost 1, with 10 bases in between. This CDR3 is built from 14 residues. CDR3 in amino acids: CASSFWDGSYEQYF. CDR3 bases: TGTGCCAGCAGCTTCTGGGACGGTTCCTACGAGCAGTACTTC. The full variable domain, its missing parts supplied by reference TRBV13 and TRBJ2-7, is AAGVIQSPRHLIKEKRETATLKCYPIPRHDTVYWYQQGPGQDPQFLISFYEKMQSDKGSIPDRFSAQQFSDYHSELNMSSLELGDSALYFCASSFWDGSYEQYFGPGTRLTVT.

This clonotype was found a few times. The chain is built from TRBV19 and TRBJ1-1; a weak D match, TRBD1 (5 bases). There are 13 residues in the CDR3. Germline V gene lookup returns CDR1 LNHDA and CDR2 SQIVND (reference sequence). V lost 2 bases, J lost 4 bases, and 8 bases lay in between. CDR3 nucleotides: TGTGCCAGTAGTATACAGGGTTTCACTGAAGCTTTCTTT. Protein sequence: CASSIQGFTEAFF.

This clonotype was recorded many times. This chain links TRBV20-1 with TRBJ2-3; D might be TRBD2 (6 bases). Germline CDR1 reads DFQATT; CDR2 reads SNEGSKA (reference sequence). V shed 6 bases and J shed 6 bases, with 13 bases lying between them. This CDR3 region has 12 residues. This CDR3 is CSAKRDWDTQYF. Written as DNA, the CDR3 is TGCAGTGCAAAACGGGACTGGGATACGCAGTATTTT.

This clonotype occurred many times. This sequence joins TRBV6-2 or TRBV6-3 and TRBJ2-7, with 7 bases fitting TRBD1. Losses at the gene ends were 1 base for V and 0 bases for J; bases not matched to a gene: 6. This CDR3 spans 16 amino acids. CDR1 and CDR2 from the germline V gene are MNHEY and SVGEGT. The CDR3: CASSYWSDRSSYEQYF. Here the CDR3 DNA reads TGTGCCAGCAGTTACTGGTCGGACAGGAGCTCCTACGAGCAGTACTTC.

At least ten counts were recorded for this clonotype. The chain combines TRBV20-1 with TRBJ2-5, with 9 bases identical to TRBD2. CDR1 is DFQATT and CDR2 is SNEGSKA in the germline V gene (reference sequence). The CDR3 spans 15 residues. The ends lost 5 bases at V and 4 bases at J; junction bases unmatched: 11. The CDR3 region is CSALPGLAWGETQYF. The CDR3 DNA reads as TGCAGTGCTCTGCCGGGACTAGCTTGGGGAGAGACCCAGTACTTC.

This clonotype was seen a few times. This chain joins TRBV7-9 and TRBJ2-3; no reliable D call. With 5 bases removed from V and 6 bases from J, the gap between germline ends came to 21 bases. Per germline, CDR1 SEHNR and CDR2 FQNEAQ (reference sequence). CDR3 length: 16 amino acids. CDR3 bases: TGTGCCAGCAGCCCGTCGGGCTACATCGGAAAGGATACGCAGTATTTT. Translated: CASSPSGYIGKDTQYF.

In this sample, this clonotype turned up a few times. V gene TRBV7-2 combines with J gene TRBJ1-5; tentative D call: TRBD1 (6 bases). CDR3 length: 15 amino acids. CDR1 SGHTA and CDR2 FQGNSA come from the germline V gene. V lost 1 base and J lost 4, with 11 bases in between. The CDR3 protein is CASSLGVTGNQPQHF. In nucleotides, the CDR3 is TGTGCCAGCAGCTTAGGGGTTACAGGGAATCAGCCCCAGCATTTT.

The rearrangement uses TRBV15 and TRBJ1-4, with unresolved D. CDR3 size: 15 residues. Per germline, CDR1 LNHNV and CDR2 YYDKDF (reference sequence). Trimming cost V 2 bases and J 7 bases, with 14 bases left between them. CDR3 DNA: TGTGCCACCAGCAGAATTGGTACAGCGCGTGAAAAACTGTTTTTT. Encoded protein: CATSRIGTAREKLFF.

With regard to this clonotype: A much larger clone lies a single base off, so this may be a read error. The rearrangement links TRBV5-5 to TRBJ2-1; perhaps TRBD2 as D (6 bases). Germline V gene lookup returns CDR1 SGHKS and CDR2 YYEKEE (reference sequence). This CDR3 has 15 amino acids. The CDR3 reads CTSSLEGIAYNEQFF. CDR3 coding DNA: TGTACCAGCAGCTTGGAGGGGATCGCCTACAATGAGCAGTTCTTC.

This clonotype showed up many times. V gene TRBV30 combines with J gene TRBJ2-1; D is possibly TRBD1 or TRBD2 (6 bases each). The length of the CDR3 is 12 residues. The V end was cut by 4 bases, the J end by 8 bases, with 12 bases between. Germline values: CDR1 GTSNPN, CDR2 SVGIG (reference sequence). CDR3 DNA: TGTGCCTGGACGGGGGCATGGTATGAGCAGTTCTTC. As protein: CAWTGAWYEQFF.

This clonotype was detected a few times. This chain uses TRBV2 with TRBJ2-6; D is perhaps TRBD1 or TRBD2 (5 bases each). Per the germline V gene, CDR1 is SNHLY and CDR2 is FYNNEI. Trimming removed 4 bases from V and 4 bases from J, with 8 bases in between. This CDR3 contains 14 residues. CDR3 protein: CASSGGTGANVLTF. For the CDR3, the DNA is TGTGCCAGCAGTGGTGGGACCGGGGCCAACGTCCTGACTTTC.

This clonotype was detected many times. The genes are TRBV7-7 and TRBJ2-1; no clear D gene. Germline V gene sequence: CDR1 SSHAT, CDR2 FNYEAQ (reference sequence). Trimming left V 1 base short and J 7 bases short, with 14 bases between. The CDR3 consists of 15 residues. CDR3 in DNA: TGTGCCAGCAGCTTAGGGCTATCAAGTATGAATGAGCAGTTCTTC. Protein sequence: CASSLGLSSMNEQFF. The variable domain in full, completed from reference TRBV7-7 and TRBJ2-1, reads GAGVSQSPRYKVTKRGQDVTLRCDPISSHATLYWYQQALGQGPEFLTYFNYEAQPDKSGLPSDRFSAERPEGSISTLTIQRTEQRDSAMYRCASSLGLSSMNEQFFGPGTRLTVL.

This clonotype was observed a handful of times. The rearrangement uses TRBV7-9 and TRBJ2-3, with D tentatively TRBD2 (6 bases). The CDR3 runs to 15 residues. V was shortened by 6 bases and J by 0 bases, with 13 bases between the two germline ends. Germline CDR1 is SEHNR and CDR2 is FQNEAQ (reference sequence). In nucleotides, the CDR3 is TGTGCCAGCAGATCGAGCGGGCCCAGCACAGATACGCAGTATTTT. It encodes CASRSSGPSTDTQYF. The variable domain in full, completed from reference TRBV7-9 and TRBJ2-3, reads DTGVSQNPRHKITKRGQNVTFRCDPISEHNRLYWYRQTLGQGPEFLTYFQNEAQLEKSRLLSDRFSAERPKGSFSTLEIQRTEQGDSAMYLCASRSSGPSTDTQYFGPGTRLTVL.

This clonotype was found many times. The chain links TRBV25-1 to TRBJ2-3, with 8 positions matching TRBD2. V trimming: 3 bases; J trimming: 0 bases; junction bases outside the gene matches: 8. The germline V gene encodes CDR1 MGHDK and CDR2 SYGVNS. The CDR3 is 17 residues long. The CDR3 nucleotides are TGTGCCAGCAGTGACCGACGGAGACTAGCGAGCACAGATACGCAGTATTTT. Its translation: CASSDRRRLASTDTQYF.

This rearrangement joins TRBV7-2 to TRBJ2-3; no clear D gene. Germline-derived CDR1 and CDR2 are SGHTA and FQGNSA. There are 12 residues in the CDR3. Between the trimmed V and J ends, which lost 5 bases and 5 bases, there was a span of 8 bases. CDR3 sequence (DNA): TGTGCCAGCAGCCCTTACTTAGATACGCAGTATTTT. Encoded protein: CASSPYLDTQYF.

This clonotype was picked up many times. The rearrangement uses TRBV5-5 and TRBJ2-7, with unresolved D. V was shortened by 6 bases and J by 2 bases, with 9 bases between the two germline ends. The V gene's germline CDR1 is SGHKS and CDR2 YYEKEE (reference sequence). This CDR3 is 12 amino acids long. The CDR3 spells CASTEYPYEQYF. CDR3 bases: TGTGCCAGCACCGAGTACCCCTACGAGCAGTACTTC.

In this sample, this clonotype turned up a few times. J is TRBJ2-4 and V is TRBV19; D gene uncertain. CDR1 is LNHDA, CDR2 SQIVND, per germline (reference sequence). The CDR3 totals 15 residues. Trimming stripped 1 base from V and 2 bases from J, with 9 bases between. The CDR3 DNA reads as TGTGCCAGTAGTATAGTAAAGAAGTCCAAAAACATTCAGTACTTC. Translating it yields CASSIVKKSKNIQYF.

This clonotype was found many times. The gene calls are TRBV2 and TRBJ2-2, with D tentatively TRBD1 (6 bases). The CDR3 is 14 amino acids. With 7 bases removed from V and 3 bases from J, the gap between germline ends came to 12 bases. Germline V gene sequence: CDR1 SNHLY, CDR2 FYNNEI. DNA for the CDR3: TGTGCCAGCAAGGACAGCAGCGACACCGGGGAGCTGTTTTTT. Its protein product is CASKDSSDTGELFF.

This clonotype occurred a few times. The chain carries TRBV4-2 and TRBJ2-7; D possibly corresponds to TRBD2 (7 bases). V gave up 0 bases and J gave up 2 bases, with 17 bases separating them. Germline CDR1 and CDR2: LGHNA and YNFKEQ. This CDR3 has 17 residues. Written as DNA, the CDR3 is TGTGCCAGCAGCCAAGATCTTGGGGGGGCGAGGGCCTACGAGCAGTACTTC. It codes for CASSQDLGGARAYEQYF.

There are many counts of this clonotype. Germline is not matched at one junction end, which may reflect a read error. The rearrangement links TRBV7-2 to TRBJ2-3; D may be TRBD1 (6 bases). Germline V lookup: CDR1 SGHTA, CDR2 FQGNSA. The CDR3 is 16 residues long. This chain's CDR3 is CASSLAPGQHTDTQYF. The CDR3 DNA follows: TGTGCCAGCAGCCTAGCTCCAGGACAGCACACAGATACGCAGTATTTT. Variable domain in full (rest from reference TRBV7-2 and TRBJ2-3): GAGVSQSPSNKVTEKGKDVELRCDPISGHTALYWYRQSLGQGLEFLIYFQGNSAPDKSGLPSDRFSAERTGGSVSTLTIQRTQQEDSAVYLCASSLAPGQHTDTQYFGPGTRLTVL.

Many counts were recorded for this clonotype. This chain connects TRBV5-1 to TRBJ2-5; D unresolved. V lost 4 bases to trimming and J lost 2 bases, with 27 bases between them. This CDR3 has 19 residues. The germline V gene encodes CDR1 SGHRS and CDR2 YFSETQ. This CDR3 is CASSLVLRRSSSVQETQYF. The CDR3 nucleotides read TGCGCCAGCAGCCTAGTCCTCCGGCGTTCTTCGAGCGTACAAGAGACCCAGTACTTC.

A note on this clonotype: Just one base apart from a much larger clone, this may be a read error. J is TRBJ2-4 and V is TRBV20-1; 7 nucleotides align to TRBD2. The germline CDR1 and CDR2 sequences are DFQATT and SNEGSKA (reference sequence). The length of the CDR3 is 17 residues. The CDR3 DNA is TGCTGTGCTTGGGGAAGGCGGGGGATCCTAGCCAAAAACATTCAGTACTTC. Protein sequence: CCAWGRRGILAKNIQYF.

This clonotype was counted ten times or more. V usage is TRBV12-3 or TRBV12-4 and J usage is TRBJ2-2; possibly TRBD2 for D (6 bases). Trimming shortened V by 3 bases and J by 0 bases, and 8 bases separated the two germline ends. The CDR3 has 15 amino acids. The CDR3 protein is CASSFGGSNTGELFF. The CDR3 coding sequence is TGTGCCAGCAGTTTCGGAGGGTCGAACACCGGGGAGCTGTTTTTT.

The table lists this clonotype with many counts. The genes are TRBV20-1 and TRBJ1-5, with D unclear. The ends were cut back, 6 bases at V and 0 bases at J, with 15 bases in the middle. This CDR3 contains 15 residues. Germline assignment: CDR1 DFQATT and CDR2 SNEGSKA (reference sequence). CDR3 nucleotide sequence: TGCAGTGCCGCGATAAGGGAGATTAGCAATCAGCCCCAGCATTTT. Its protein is CSAAIREISNQPQHF.